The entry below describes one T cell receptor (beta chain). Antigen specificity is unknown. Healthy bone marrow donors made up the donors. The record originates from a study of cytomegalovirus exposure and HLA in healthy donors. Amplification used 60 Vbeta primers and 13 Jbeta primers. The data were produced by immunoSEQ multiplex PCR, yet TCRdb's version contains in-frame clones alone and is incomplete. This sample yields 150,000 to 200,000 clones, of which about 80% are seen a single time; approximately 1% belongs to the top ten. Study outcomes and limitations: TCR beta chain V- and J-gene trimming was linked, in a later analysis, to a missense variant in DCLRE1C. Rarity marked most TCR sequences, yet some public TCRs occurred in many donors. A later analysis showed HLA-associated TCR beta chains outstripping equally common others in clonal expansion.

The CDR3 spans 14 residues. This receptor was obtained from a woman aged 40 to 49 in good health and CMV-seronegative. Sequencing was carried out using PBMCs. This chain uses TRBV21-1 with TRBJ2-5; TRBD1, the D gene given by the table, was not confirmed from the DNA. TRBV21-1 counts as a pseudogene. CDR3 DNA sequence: TGTGCCAGCAGCAAGGGACAGCGGACGGAGACCCAGTACTTC. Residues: CASSKGQRTETQYF.